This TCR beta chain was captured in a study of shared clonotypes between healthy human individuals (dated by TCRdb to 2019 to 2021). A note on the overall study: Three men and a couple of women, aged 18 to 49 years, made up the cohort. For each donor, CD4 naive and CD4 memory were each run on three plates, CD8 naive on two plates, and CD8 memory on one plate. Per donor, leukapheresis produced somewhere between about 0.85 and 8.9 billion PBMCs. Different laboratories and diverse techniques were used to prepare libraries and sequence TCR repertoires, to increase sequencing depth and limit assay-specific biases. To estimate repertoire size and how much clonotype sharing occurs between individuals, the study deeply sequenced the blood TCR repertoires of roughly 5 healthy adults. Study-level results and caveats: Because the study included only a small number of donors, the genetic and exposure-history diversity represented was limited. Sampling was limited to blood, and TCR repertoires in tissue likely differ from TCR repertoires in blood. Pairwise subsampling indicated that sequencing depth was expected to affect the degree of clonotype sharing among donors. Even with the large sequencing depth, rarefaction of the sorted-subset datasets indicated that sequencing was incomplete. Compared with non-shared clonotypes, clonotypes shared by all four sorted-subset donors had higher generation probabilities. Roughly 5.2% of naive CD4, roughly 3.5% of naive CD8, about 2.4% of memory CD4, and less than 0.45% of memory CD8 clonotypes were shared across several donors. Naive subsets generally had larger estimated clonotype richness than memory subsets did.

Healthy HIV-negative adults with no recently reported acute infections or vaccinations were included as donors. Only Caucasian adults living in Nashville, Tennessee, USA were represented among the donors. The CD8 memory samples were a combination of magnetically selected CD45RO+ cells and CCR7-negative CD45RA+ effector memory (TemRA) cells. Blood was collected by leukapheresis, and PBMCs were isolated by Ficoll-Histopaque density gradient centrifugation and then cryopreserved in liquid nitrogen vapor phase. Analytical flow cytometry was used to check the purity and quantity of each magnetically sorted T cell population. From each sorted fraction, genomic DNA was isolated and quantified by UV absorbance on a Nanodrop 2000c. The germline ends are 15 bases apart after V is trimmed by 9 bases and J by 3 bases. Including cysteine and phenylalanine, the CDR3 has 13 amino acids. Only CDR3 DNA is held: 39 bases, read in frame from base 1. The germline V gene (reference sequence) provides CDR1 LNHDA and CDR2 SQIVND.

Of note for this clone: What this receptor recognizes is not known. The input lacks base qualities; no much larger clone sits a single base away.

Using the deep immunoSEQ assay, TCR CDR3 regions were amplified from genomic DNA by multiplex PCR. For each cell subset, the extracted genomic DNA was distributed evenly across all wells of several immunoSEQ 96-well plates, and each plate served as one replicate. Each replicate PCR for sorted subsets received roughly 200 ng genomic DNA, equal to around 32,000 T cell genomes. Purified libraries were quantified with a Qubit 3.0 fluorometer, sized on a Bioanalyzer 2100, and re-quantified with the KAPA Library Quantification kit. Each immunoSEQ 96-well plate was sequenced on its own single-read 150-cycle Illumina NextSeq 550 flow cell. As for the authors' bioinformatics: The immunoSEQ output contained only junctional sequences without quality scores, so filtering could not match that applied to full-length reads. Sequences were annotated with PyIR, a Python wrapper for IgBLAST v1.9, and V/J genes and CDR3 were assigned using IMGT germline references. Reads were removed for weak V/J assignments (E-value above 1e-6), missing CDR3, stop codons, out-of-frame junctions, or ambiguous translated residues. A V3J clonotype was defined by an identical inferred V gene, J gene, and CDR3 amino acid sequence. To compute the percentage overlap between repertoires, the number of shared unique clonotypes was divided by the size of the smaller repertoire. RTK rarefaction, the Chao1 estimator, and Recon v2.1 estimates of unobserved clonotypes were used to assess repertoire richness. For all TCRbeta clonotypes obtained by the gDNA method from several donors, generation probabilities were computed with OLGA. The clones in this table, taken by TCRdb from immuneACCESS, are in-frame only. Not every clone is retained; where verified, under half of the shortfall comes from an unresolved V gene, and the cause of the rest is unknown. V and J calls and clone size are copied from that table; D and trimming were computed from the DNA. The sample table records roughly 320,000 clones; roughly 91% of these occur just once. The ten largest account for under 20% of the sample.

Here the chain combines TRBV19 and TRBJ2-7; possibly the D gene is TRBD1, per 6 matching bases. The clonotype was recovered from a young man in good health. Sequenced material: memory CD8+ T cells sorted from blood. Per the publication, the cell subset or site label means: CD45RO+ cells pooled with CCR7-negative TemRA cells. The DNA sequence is TGTGCCAGCCGGGACACGGATAACTACGAGCAGTACTTC. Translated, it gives CASRDTDNYEQYF.